The source of this T cell receptor beta chain is a study of radiotherapy plus CTLA-4 blockade in lung cancer (dated by TCRdb to the late 2010s). As for the study more broadly: Objective responses were observed in approximately 19% of enrolled patients, and disease control was achieved in approximately 30%.

In the case of this clone: The antigen this receptor binds is unknown. No much larger clone is present one base from it, and per-base qualities are unavailable.

The study evaluated CTLA-4 blockade (ipilimumab) given together with focal radiation therapy in patients who had chemo-refractory metastatic non-small-cell lung cancer. The paper as a whole reports these results and caveats: TCR clones derived from tumors expanded in peripheral blood after treatment with radiotherapy and ipilimumab. Early dynamic changes in blood T cell clones, together with increased serum interferon-beta after radiation, were reported as the strongest predictors of response.

The library was made by the immunoSEQ multiplex PCR assay. The source is immuneACCESS, and TCRdb retained only in-frame sequences with V and J called. Part of the clones is not carried over; for the studies checked, unresolved V genes explain less than half of this, and the remainder is unexplained. This sample holds around 99,000 clones; 70% to 90% were observed only once. Of the sample, roughly 4.6% is held by the ten largest clones. The germline V gene specifies MNHEY as CDR1 and SVGAGI as CDR2. From cysteine to phenylalanine, the CDR3 is 13 amino acids long. The read is trimmed to its CDR3 DNA, 39 bases read in frame from base 1. V loses 3 bases of germline sequence and J loses 11 bases, and the interval between the two ends is 16 bases.

This sequence uses TRBV6-5 and TRBJ1-1; the D gene remains uncertain. The sample here was peripheral blood, taken from a patient treated with radiotherapy plus ipilimumab. This TCR was sampled from a human donor with non-small cell lung cancer that progressed on radiotherapy plus ipilimumab. The nucleotide sequence is TGTGCCAGCAGTTATTCGGACCGGCGGGAGGCTTTCTTT. It codes for CASSYSDRREAFF.